Given below is one T cell receptor (beta chain) in context. Its target is unknown. The ends were cut back, 6 bases at V and 7 bases at J, with 21 bases in the middle. This CDR3 region has 15 residues. CDR1 and CDR2 (germline): MNHNS, SASEGT. These data belong to a study of cytotoxic CD8 clonotypes in ibrutinib-treated CLL. Broader study findings: Sampling times (in sustained-remission versus progressing patients) were not the same. Baseline-level clonality went beyond age-matched healthy donors and moved in step with circulating CD8+ T-cell counts.

Repertoires were generated with immunoSEQ multiplex PCR, while TCRdb's copy carries only in-frame clones and drops some. The repertoire holds 250,000 to 350,000 clones, with around 77% as singletons. The gene calls are TRBV6-1 and TRBJ2-5; D may be TRBD1 (7 bases). The source is a human donor with chronic lymphocytic leukemia. The starting material was PBMCs, obtained at disease progression, from a patient treated with ibrutinib. The CDR3 coding sequence is TGTGCCAGCAGACCGGGGACAGCCGCCGGGAGGACCCAGTACTTC. Protein: CASRPGTAAGRTQYF.